Presented here are 11 T cell receptor beta chains from one specimen sequenced in a study of CXCR3-negative and CXCR3-positive naive CD8 T cells. TRB cDNA libraries were made by UMI-labeled 5' RACE. From the 5' RACE reads, TCRdb lists one entry per CDR3 protein and no DNA. The sample is made up of 92,000 or so distinct CDR3 sequences, and the top ten hold less than 1.1% of it. The sample was naive CXCR3- CD8+ T cells from blood. The sample's subset: CD45RO-CCR7+CD27+CD95- naive CD8+ T cells lacking CXCR3 (TNR3-). The receptor set was obtained from a human donor in good health. Some clones in this sample may be carry-over from other donors' samples.

The chain carries TRBV5-1 and TRBJ1-1. The CDR3 spans 13 residues. Germline V gives CDR1 SGHRS, CDR2 YFSETQ. CDR3 loop: CASSATANTEAFF. Based on the CDR3 plus reference TRBV5-1 and TRBJ1-1, the full variable domain is KAGVTQTPRYLIKTRGQQVTLSCSPISGHRSVSWYQQTPGQGLQFLFEYFSETQRNKGNFPGRFSGRQFSNSRSEMNVSTLELGDSALYLCASSATANTEAFFGQGTRLTVV.

This chain links TRBV7-2 with TRBJ1-2. Germline CDR1 reads SGHTA; CDR2 reads FQGNSA. This CDR3 spans 16 amino acids. The CDR3 loop is CASSPILGPGGYGYTF.

The chain recombines TRBV7-2 with TRBJ2-7; TCRdb selects TRBD2, and the lack of DNA leaves this call unchecked. Per the germline V gene, CDR1 is SGHTA and CDR2 is FQGNSA. The CDR3 loop spans 16 amino acids. This chain's CDR3 is CASMLTLSGRVGEQYF.

The chain has TRBV29-1 and TRBJ2-2; TCRdb returns TRBD1, unconfirmable since there is no DNA. Germline V gene sequence: CDR1 SQVTM, CDR2 ANQGSEA. The CDR3 loop spans 13 amino acids. The CDR3 sequence: CSVVSGVYGELFF.

CDR3 loop: CASSSLSGSSSYNEQFF. The chain combines TRBV5-1 with TRBJ2-1; as DNA is missing, the TRBD2 call by TCRdb cannot be tested. CDR3 length: 17 amino acids. Germline CDR1 is SGHRS and CDR2 is YFSETQ. Full variable domain (remainder filled in from reference TRBV5-1 and TRBJ2-1): KAGVTQTPRYLIKTRGQQVTLSCSPISGHRSVSWYQQTPGQGLQFLFEYFSETQRNKGNFPGRFSGRQFSNSRSEMNVSTLELGDSALYLCASSSLSGSSSYNEQFFGPGTRLTVL.

The V call is TRBV28, the J call TRBJ2-5. This CDR3 region has 14 residues. Germline-derived CDR1 and CDR2 are MDHEN and SYDVKM. This chain's CDR3 is CASTLIGTKETQYF.

The chain's CDR3 is CASSLSFTEIYGYTF. The rearrangement joins TRBV6-5 to TRBJ1-2. The length of the CDR3 is 15 residues. Germline loops: CDR1 MNHEY, CDR2 SVGAGI.

This rearrangement joins TRBV5-1 to TRBJ2-1; absent DNA, TCRdb's TRBD2 call cannot be checked. The germline gives CDR1 SGHRS, CDR2 YFSETQ. The CDR3 has 15 amino acids. The CDR3 region is CASSLNRGGGNEQFF.

The genes are TRBV29-1 and TRBJ2-2. This CDR3 region has 13 residues. Per the germline V gene, CDR1 is SQVTM and CDR2 is ANQGSEA. CDR3 protein: CSVEESDTGELFF.

The chain recombines TRBV14 with TRBJ2-3; TCRdb's D gene call, TRBD2, goes unchecked for lack of DNA. Germline V gene sequence: CDR1 SGHDN, CDR2 FVKESK. The CDR3 runs 17 residues. CDR3 region: CASSQRPAGTNTDTQYF.

V and J are TRBV5-1 and TRBJ2-2; with no DNA, the TCRdb D assignment of TRBD2 cannot be verified. This CDR3 has 16 amino acids. Germline V gene sequence: CDR1 SGHRS, CDR2 YFSETQ. CDR3 loop: CASSLDGTAGTGELFF.